This TCR beta chain was captured by sequencing in a study of patients and donors after allogeneic stem cell transplantation (dated by TCRdb to the early 2020s). V was cut back by 7 bases and J by 0 bases, leaving a gap of 19 bases between them. The germline V gene (reference sequence) gives CDR1 as DFQATT and CDR2 as SNEGSKA. Including the terminal cysteine and phenylalanine, the CDR3 comprises 16 residues. Only CDR3 DNA is held: 48 bases, read in frame from base 1. This clonotype was observed many times. Its binding antigen is unknown. No qualities accompany the bases; no much larger clone lies one base away. The protocol used for the library was RT-PCR. Sequencing used a NextSeq 550. Through fastp at Q25 and MiXCR, TCRdb rebuilt clones from the public reads, retaining in-frame beta chains. CDR3 protein sequences are deduplicated, and each keeps its most common genes and DNA. Counted in this sample were approximately 150,000 distinct CDR3 sequences; about 40% of them appeared once. The top ten clones comprise about 50% of the sample.

Input material: blood, either unsorted or a sorted T cell fraction (not recorded which). This TCR came from a human donor who was either an allogeneic HSCT recipient or a stem cell or donor lymphocyte infusion donor (not recorded which). It is not recorded whose cells these are; they may come from a transplant donor. The chain is made from TRBV20-1 and TRBJ1-5, with TRBD1 perhaps the D gene, on 6 matching bases. The CDR3 amino acid sequence is: CSVKGDGTYSNQPQHF. The DNA sequence follows: TGCAGTGTGAAGGGGGACGGGACATATAGCAATCAGCCCCAGCATTTT.